What follows describes a single T cell receptor (beta chain). Its antigen remains unknown. The data were obtained in a study of a mutant IDH1 vaccine in newly diagnosed glioma. Study-level information: Treated patients, averaging 40.4 years, were roughly 62% male and approximately 38% female. Study outcomes and limitations: Overall, about 93% of patients had vaccine-induced immune responses.

Described time point: week 5, during vaccination. In the vaccine, a single dose held 300 ug of the mutant IDH1 20-mer peptide, along with topical imiquimod. This CDR3 is built from 17 residues. From germline, CDR1 is SEHNR and CDR2 FQNEAQ (reference sequence). Trimming pared 2 bases from V and 4 bases from J, leaving 21 bases between. Profiling relied on immunoSEQ multiplex PCR, and the TCRdb table lists in-frame clones only, not all of them. This table has about 42,000 clones, over 75% appearing once. The sequence came from a man aged 40-49 years with glioma. The V and J genes are TRBV7-9 and TRBJ2-7; TRBD2 might be the D (5 bases). The sequencing used PBMCs, collected from a glioma patient whose treatment included an IDH1 peptide vaccine. The CDR3 loop is CASSLRAAGQVGYEQYF. The CDR3 DNA sequence: TGTGCCAGCAGCTTAAGGGCTGCGGGCCAGGTAGGATACGAGCAGTACTTC.